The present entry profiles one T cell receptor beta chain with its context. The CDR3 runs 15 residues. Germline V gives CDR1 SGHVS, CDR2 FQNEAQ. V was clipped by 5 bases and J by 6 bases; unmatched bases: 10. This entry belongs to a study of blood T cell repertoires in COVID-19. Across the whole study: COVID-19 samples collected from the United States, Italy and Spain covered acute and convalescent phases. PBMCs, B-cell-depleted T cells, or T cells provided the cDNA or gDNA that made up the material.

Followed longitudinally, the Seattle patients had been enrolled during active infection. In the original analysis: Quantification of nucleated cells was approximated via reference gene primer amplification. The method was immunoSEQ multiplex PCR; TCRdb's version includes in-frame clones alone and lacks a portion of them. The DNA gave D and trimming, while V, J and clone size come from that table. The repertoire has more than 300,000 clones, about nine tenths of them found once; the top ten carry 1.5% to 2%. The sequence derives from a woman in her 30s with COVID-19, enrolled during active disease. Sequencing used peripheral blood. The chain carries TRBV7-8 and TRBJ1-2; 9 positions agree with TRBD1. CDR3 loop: CASSQSRDRDDGYTF. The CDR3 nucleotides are TGTGCCAGCAGCCAGTCCCGGGACAGGGACGATGGCTACACCTTC.